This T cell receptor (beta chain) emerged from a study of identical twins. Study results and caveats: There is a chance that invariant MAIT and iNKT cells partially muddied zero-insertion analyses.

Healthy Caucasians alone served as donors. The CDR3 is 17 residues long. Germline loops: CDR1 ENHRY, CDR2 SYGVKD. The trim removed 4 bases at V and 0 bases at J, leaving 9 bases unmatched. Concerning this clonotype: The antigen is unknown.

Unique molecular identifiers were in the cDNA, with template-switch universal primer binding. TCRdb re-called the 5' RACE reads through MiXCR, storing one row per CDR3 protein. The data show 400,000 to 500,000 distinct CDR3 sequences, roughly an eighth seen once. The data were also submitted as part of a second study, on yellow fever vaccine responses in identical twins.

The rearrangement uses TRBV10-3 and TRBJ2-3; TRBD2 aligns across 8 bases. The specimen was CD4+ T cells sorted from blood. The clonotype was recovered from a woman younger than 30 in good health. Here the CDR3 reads CAISGTSTQPSTDTQYF. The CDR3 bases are TGTGCCATCAGTGGGACTAGCACCCAGCCAAGCACAGATACGCAGTATTTT.